These 20 T cell receptor beta chains originate from one sample sequenced in a study of T cell repertoires in cytomegalovirus infection. MiXCR was run by TCRdb on the reads, yielding one entry per CDR3 protein. The sample shows hundreds of thousands of distinct CDR3 sequences, around 6.4% of them seen only once. Specimen: PBMCs. These receptors originate from a human donor in good health (CMV status not recorded). Some clones in this sample may be carry-over from other donors' samples.

There are many counts of this clonotype. The V call is TRBV7-2, the J call TRBJ2-5; unclear D gene. The germline CDR1 and CDR2 sequences are SGHTA and FQGNSA. This CDR3 spans 14 amino acids. Deletions cut 2 bases from V and 5 bases from J, with 12 bases between. The CDR3 here is CASSLKQIPETQYF. The DNA of the CDR3 is TGTGCCAGCAGCTTAAAGCAGATACCGGAGACCCAGTACTTC.

The V gene is TRBV2, the J gene TRBJ2-5; D is possibly TRBD2 (7 bases). V was cut by 5 bases and J by 3 bases, with 13 bases left in between. CDR1 is SNHLY, CDR2 FYNNEI, per germline. This CDR3 region has 14 residues. CDR3 coding DNA: TGTGCCAGCAGTCGCGGGGGCAGGGAAGAGACCCAGTACTTC. This codes for CASSRGGREETQYF. The full variable domain, with the rest looked up from reference TRBV2 and TRBJ2-5, is EPEVTQTPSHQVTQMGQEVILRCVPISNHLYFYWYRQILGQKVEFLVSFYNNEISEKSEIFDDQFSVERPDGSNFTLKIRSTKLEDSAMYFCASSRGGREETQYFGPGTRLLVL.

V is TRBV7-2 and J is TRBJ1-2, with a possible D match to TRBD1 (5 bases). V lost 6 bases to trimming and J lost 6 bases, with 14 bases between them. The CDR3 spans 13 residues. Germline CDR1 reads SGHTA; CDR2 reads FQGNSA. The CDR3, as DNA: TGTGCCAGCAGGGGGGGGGGGGGGAATGGCTACACCTTC. As protein: CASRGGGGNGYTF.

At least ten counts were recorded for this clonotype. The chain is built from TRBV5-1 and TRBJ2-7; either TRBD1 or TRBD2 may supply D (5 bases each). From germline, CDR1 is SGHRS and CDR2 YFSETQ. Trimming took off 5 bases at V and 6 bases at J, with 12 bases between the two ends. This CDR3 region has 12 residues. CDR3 amino acids: CASRHQGREQYF. In DNA form, the CDR3 reads TGCGCCAGCAGACATCAGGGACGCGAGCAGTACTTC.

There are many counts of this clonotype. The CDR3: CASSRSGGAYNEQFF. As DNA, the CDR3 is TGTGCCAGCAGTCGAAGCGGGGGGGCGTACAATGAGCAGTTCTTC. This chain connects TRBV6-1 to TRBJ2-1, with 10 bases matching TRBD2. CDR1 and CDR2 (germline): MNHNS, SASEGT. This CDR3 is built from 15 residues. V lost 5 bases, J lost 4 bases, and 5 bases stayed unmatched.

This clonotype came up many times. The chain uses TRBV7-2 and TRBJ2-7; D ambiguous. The germline V gene encodes CDR1 SGHTA and CDR2 FQGNSA. This CDR3 region has 14 residues. Trimming took off 0 bases at V and 1 base at J, with 7 bases between the two ends. This CDR3 is CASSLASTSYEQYF. CDR3 DNA sequence: TGTGCCAGCAGCTTAGCAAGTACGTCCTACGAGCAGTACTTC.

This clonotype was found many times. The CDR3 DNA follows: TGTGCCAGCAGCTTAGTTGCGGGGGAGGTCGAGCAGTACTTC. Its protein is CASSLVAGEVEQYF. The V gene is TRBV7-2, the J gene TRBJ2-7, with 7 bases that match TRBD2. V was clipped by 1 base and J by 6 bases; unmatched bases: 6. Looked up from germline, CDR1 is SGHTA and CDR2 is FQGNSA. The CDR3 totals 14 residues.

This clonotype was detected many times. The rearrangement joins TRBV20-1 to TRBJ2-7, with 9 bases fitting TRBD2. Germline trimming cut 0 bases from V and 1 base from J; bases unmatched to any gene: 4. The CDR3 consists of 15 residues. CDR1 DFQATT and CDR2 SNEGSKA come from the germline V gene (reference sequence). CDR3 region: CSARDSGGLSYEQYF. CDR3 sequence (DNA): TGCAGTGCTAGAGATAGCGGGGGCCTTTCCTACGAGCAGTACTTC.

This clonotype was observed many times. CDR3 sequence reads: CASSLGGAPREQYF. CDR3 bases: TGTGCCAGCAGTTTAGGAGGGGCGCCTCGGGAGCAGTACTTC. The chain links TRBV5-4 to TRBJ2-7; possible D gene TRBD2, 6 bases. The CDR3 has 14 residues. CDR1 is SGHNT and CDR2 is YYREEE in the germline V gene (reference sequence). Trimming pared 5 bases from V and 7 bases from J, leaving 19 bases between.

This clonotype was seen ten or more times. The chain employs TRBV7-3 and TRBJ1-1, with D uncertain. The V end lost 3 bases, the J end lost 0 bases, and 8 bases lay between the germline ends. The CDR3 totals 14 residues. Germline V lookup: CDR1 SGHTA, CDR2 FQGTGA. Here the CDR3 DNA reads TGTGCCAGCAGCTTTGGGCCGCTGAACACTGAAGCTTTCTTT. Encoded protein: CASSFGPLNTEAFF.

This clonotype was observed many times. The chain uses TRBV19 and TRBJ2-6, with 7 bases aligning to TRBD1. The CDR3 is 16 residues long. V shed 9 bases, J shed 1 base, and the junction held 9 bases outside the gene matches. CDR1 and CDR2 (germline): LNHDA, SQIVND (reference sequence). This chain's CDR3 is CASRRGYGSGANVLTF. The CDR3 DNA reads TGTGCCAGCCGCAGGGGGTACGGGTCTGGGGCCAACGTCCTGACTTTC.

The chain couples TRBV5-1 to TRBJ1-6; 9 nucleotides match TRBD1. With 4 bases clipped from V and 10 bases from J, the junction kept 9 bases outside the gene matches. CDR1 SGHRS and CDR2 YFSETQ come from the germline V gene. CDR3 length equals 15 residues. The CDR3 DNA reads as TGCGCCAGCAGCCCGATGGACAGGGGAGGATCACCCCTCCACTTT. Protein sequence: CASSPMDRGGSPLHF.

This clonotype has ten or more counts. The chain uses TRBV20-1 and TRBJ2-3; 7 nucleotides line up with TRBD2. Trimming removed 5 bases from V and 2 bases from J; junction bases left unmatched: 7. Germline V lookup: CDR1 DFQATT, CDR2 SNEGSKA (reference sequence). This CDR3 is 14 amino acids long. The CDR3 loop is CSASSGTNTDTQYF. CDR3 nucleotides: TGCAGTGCTTCCTCCGGGACTAACACAGATACGCAGTATTTT.

This clonotype was seen at least ten times. The rearrangement links TRBV6-2 or TRBV6-3 to TRBJ2-1, with 7 bases identical to TRBD2. This CDR3 region has 15 residues. The germline CDR1 and CDR2 sequences are MNHEY and SVGEGT. V dropped 2 bases and J dropped 3; count of bases not matched to a gene: 4. The CDR3 DNA reads TGTGCCAGCAGTTACCTTGCGGGGGACTACAATGAGCAGTTCTTC. As protein: CASSYLAGDYNEQFF.

The chain has TRBV20-1 and TRBJ2-3; D is unclear. V was pared by 7 bases and J by 0 bases, with 14 bases between. CDR1 DFQATT and CDR2 SNEGSKA come from the germline V gene (reference sequence). This CDR3 has 14 residues. CDR3 nucleotides: TGCAGTGATATAAAGCCCCCAAGCACAGATACGCAGTATTTT. Translating gives CSDIKPPSTDTQYF.

The table lists this clonotype with many counts. The chain combines TRBV27 with TRBJ1-4; no reliable D call. The CDR3 has 12 amino acids. The V end was cut by 4 bases, the J end by 6 bases, with 6 bases between. Looked up from germline, CDR1 is MNHEY and CDR2 is SMNVEV (reference sequence). CDR3: CASSSIDEKLFF. The CDR3 coding sequence is TGTGCCAGCAGTTCTATAGATGAAAAACTGTTTTTT.

The chain links TRBV29-1 to TRBJ2-3; 10 nucleotides agree with TRBD2. Germline CDR1 SQVTM, CDR2 ANQGSEA. V trimming: 3 bases; J trimming: 3 bases; junction bases outside the gene matches: 3. This CDR3 is 14 amino acids long. CDR3 loop: CSVEASGGTDTQYF. The CDR3 DNA reads TGCAGCGTTGAGGCTAGCGGGGGAACAGATACGCAGTATTTT.

This clonotype was picked up many times. The chain employs TRBV11-3 and TRBJ2-1; D remains unclear. Trimming took 1 base from V and 9 from J, leaving 16 bases between them. Germline V gene data show CDR1 as SGHNT and CDR2 as YENEEA. CDR3 length: 15 amino acids. The DNA of the CDR3 is TGTGCCAGCAGCTTAGGTTGGGCAGGCTCAAGTGAGCAGTTCTTC. It encodes CASSLGWAGSSEQFF.

This clonotype was seen more than once but under ten times. Its ends do not fully match the called genes, so a read error is possible. The V call is TRBV29-1, the J call TRBJ1-1; the D is unclear. The CDR3 extends over 12 amino acids. Germline loops: CDR1 SQVTM, CDR2 ANQGSEA. CDR3 nucleotide sequence: TGCAGCGTTAAAGACTTTGACACTGAAGCTTTCTTT. Residues: CSVKDFDTEAFF.

This clonotype was recorded at least ten times. This chain uses TRBV7-2 with TRBJ1-1; 7 bases map to TRBD1. Germline CDR1 and CDR2: SGHTA and FQGNSA. This CDR3 has 15 amino acids. J was trimmed by 1 base and V by 5 bases; bases with no gene match: 7. The CDR3 sequence is CASSDRVWGNTEAFF. The CDR3 bases are TGTGCCAGCAGCGACAGGGTATGGGGGAACACTGAAGCTTTCTTT.